The rows below give T cell receptor beta chains drawn from one sample of a study of blood T cell repertoires in COVID-19. Profiling relied on immunoSEQ multiplex PCR, and the TCRdb table lists in-frame clones only, not all of them. The table lists over 400,000 clones, around 90% of them singletons. The specimen sequenced was peripheral blood. Source of these receptors: a woman aged 50 to 60 with COVID-19, enrolled during active disease. Both conserved end residues are part of each CDR3. Each record gives: CDR3 DNA, CDR3 protein, J gene, clone size, CDR3 length, V gene, D gene. The D gene is left open where the match is weak. Not all rows give a size; the values are once, few, many and, for expanded clones, a class.

cdr3_nt: TGTGCCAGCAGTCCACAGGCCGCTATGAACACTGAAGCTTTCTTT
cdr3_aa: CASSPQAAMNTEAFF
j_call: TRBJ1-1
clone_size: -
cdr3_length: 15
v_call: TRBV6-5
d_call: -

cdr3_nt: TGTGCCAGCAGCCTACGACATACCCCCACAGCCACCGGGGAGCTGTTTTTT
cdr3_aa: CASSLRHTPTATGELFF
j_call: TRBJ2-2
clone_size: -
cdr3_length: 17
v_call: TRBV7-3
d_call: -

cdr3_nt: TGTGCCAGCAGCTTAGCCCATGCCTACGAGCAGTACTTC
cdr3_aa: CASSLAHAYEQYF
j_call: TRBJ2-7
clone_size: -
cdr3_length: 13
v_call: TRBV11-2
d_call: -

cdr3_nt: TGTGCCAGCAGTCCCACGGGTTGGGGCACCCAGCATTTT
cdr3_aa: CASSPTGWGTQHF
j_call: TRBJ1-5
clone_size: -
cdr3_length: 13
v_call: TRBV27
d_call: -

cdr3_nt: TGTGCCAGCAGTTTATCCCCGGACAGGCCGGGGGGCTACACCTTC
cdr3_aa: CASSLSPDRPGGYTF
j_call: TRBJ1-2
clone_size: -
cdr3_length: 15
v_call: TRBV28
d_call: TRBD1

cdr3_nt: TGTGCCAGCCTACCAACCGGGGGAAATGAGCAGTTCTTC
cdr3_aa: CASLPTGGNEQFF
j_call: TRBJ2-1
clone_size: -
cdr3_length: 13
v_call: TRBV18
d_call: -

cdr3_nt: TGTGCCAGCAGCCCCGACGGAGCCTACAATGAGCAGTTCTTC
cdr3_aa: CASSPDGAYNEQFF
j_call: TRBJ2-1
clone_size: once
cdr3_length: 14
v_call: TRBV7-3
d_call: -

cdr3_nt: TGTGCCAGCAGTGCACAACGGGACAGGGGACCTTATAATCGAGCTTTCTTT
cdr3_aa: CASSAQRDRGPYNRAFF
j_call: TRBJ1-1
clone_size: -
cdr3_length: 17
v_call: TRBV6-1
d_call: TRBD1

cdr3_nt: TGTGCCAGCACCACAGGGGGCGGCACCGGGGAGCTGTTTTTT
cdr3_aa: CASTTGGGTGELFF
j_call: TRBJ2-2
clone_size: -
cdr3_length: 14
v_call: TRBV21-1
d_call: -

cdr3_nt: TGTGCCAGCAGCCCTAGCGCGAGCTCCTACAATGAGCAGTTCTTC
cdr3_aa: CASSPSASSYNEQFF
j_call: TRBJ2-1
clone_size: once
cdr3_length: 15
v_call: TRBV7-3
d_call: -

cdr3_nt: TGTGCCAGCAGTTACGTCGACAGGGCGGCGCAGTATTTT
cdr3_aa: CASSYVDRAAQYF
j_call: TRBJ2-3
clone_size: -
cdr3_length: 13
v_call: TRBV6-6
d_call: TRBD1

cdr3_nt: TGTGCCAGCAGTGACTCATGGGGCGTCCGCTACACCTTC
cdr3_aa: CASSDSWGVRYTF
j_call: TRBJ1-2
clone_size: -
cdr3_length: 13
v_call: TRBV6-4
d_call: -

cdr3_nt: TGTGCCTGGAGTTCCGGGACAGGGAATGAAAAACTGTTTTTT
cdr3_aa: CAWSSGTGNEKLFF
j_call: TRBJ1-4
clone_size: -
cdr3_length: 14
v_call: TRBV30
d_call: TRBD1

cdr3_nt: TGTGCCAGCAGTTTAAACAGGGTAGTAACAGATACGCAGTATTTT
cdr3_aa: CASSLNRVVTDTQYF
j_call: TRBJ2-3
clone_size: -
cdr3_length: 15
v_call: TRBV27
d_call: -

cdr3_nt: TGCGCCAGCAGCGCCGGGACAGAGTACAATGAGCAGTTCTTC
cdr3_aa: CASSAGTEYNEQFF
j_call: TRBJ2-1
clone_size: -
cdr3_length: 14
v_call: TRBV5-1
d_call: TRBD1

cdr3_nt: TGTGCCAGCAGTTTTGGGGCCAGGGCTTGGGGCTACACCTTC
cdr3_aa: CASSFGARAWGYTF
j_call: TRBJ1-2
clone_size: -
cdr3_length: 14
v_call: TRBV28
d_call: -

cdr3_nt: TGTGCTAGTGGTTTGGTACTGGGAACACAGGGCGGTGAGCAGTTCTTC
cdr3_aa: CASGLVLGTQGGEQFF
j_call: TRBJ2-1
clone_size: once
cdr3_length: 16
v_call: TRBV12-5
d_call: -

cdr3_nt: TGTGCCAGCAGTTCTGGATTGGCAGGCTATGGCTACACCTTC
cdr3_aa: CASSSGLAGYGYTF
j_call: TRBJ1-2
clone_size: once
cdr3_length: 14
v_call: TRBV27
d_call: -

cdr3_nt: TGTGCCTGGAGTGTTCGTGGACTGTATGGCTACACCTTC
cdr3_aa: CAWSVRGLYGYTF
j_call: TRBJ1-2
clone_size: few
cdr3_length: 13
v_call: TRBV30
d_call: -

cdr3_nt: TGTGCCAGCAGCAAAGTTCTGATCAGCTCTGGAAACACCATATATTTT
cdr3_aa: CASSKVLISSGNTIYF
j_call: TRBJ1-3
clone_size: -
cdr3_length: 16
v_call: TRBV21-1
d_call: -

cdr3_nt: TGTGCCAGCAGCGTACAGGGGAAGGCTACTGAAGCTTTCTTT
cdr3_aa: CASSVQGKATEAFF
j_call: TRBJ1-1
clone_size: -
cdr3_length: 14
v_call: TRBV9
d_call: -

cdr3_nt: TGCGCCAGCAGCCTAGGACAGGCTCGACCGAACACCGGGGAGCTGTTTTTT
cdr3_aa: CASSLGQARPNTGELFF
j_call: TRBJ2-2
clone_size: -
cdr3_length: 17
v_call: TRBV5-1
d_call: TRBD1

cdr3_nt: TGTGCCAGCAGCTATTTTAGGGAGGCTACCCAGTATTTT
cdr3_aa: CASSYFREATQYF
j_call: TRBJ2-3
clone_size: -
cdr3_length: 13
v_call: TRBV3-1/TRBV3-2
d_call: -

cdr3_nt: TGTGCCAGGGTCCGCAGCTCCTACGAGCAGTACTTC
cdr3_aa: CARVRSSYEQYF
j_call: TRBJ2-7
clone_size: -
cdr3_length: 12
v_call: TRBV21-1
d_call: -

cdr3_nt: TGTGCCAGCCTTGGGGACAGCCGCGGTGGCTACACCTTC
cdr3_aa: CASLGDSRGGYTF
j_call: TRBJ1-2
clone_size: -
cdr3_length: 13
v_call: TRBV28
d_call: TRBD1

cdr3_nt: TGTGCCAGCAGTGGTGTTGAGGGGGCGCCTGGCTACACCTTC
cdr3_aa: CASSGVEGAPGYTF
j_call: TRBJ1-2
clone_size: -
cdr3_length: 14
v_call: TRBV28
d_call: TRBD1

cdr3_nt: TGTGCCAGCAGCTTCCGGGTCCTTAGCTCCTACGAGCAGTACTTC
cdr3_aa: CASSFRVLSSYEQYF
j_call: TRBJ2-7
clone_size: -
cdr3_length: 15
v_call: TRBV5-6
d_call: -

cdr3_nt: TGTGCCAGTAGCGGGGGGGACCTCTACAATGAGCAGTTCTTC
cdr3_aa: CASSGGDLYNEQFF
j_call: TRBJ2-1
clone_size: -
cdr3_length: 14
v_call: TRBV24-1
d_call: TRBD2

cdr3_nt: TGTGCCAGCAGCTTAAGCATAGCGGCCGGGGAGCTGTTTTTT
cdr3_aa: CASSLSIAAGELFF
j_call: TRBJ2-2
clone_size: -
cdr3_length: 14
v_call: TRBV5-4
d_call: -

cdr3_nt: TGTGCCAGCAGTGAAGCCGGGACAGGGACGGACGGGGCCCATTACGAGCAGTACTTC
cdr3_aa: CASSEAGTGTDGAHYEQYF
j_call: TRBJ2-7
clone_size: -
cdr3_length: 19
v_call: TRBV2
d_call: TRBD1

cdr3_nt: TGTGCCAGCACAGCCGGGACTAGCTTGCCAGATACGCAGTATTTT
cdr3_aa: CASTAGTSLPDTQYF
j_call: TRBJ2-3
clone_size: -
cdr3_length: 15
v_call: TRBV2
d_call: TRBD2

cdr3_nt: TGCGCCAGCACCTGGACAGGAAACATGAACACTGAAGCTTTCTTT
cdr3_aa: CASTWTGNMNTEAFF
j_call: TRBJ1-1
clone_size: -
cdr3_length: 15
v_call: TRBV5-1
d_call: TRBD1

cdr3_nt: TGTGCCAGCAGCCCAGAGCTCGGGGGGGTACAACTCCACTTT
cdr3_aa: CASSPELGGVQLHF
j_call: TRBJ1-6
clone_size: -
cdr3_length: 14
v_call: TRBV7-2
d_call: -

cdr3_nt: TGTGCCAGCAGCTTTTACCGGGTCTATGGCTACACCTTC
cdr3_aa: CASSFYRVYGYTF
j_call: TRBJ1-2
clone_size: -
cdr3_length: 13
v_call: TRBV7-2
d_call: -

cdr3_nt: TGTGCCAGCAGCTTAAAGGGACAGCGAGTATCTGGAAACACCATATATTTT
cdr3_aa: CASSLKGQRVSGNTIYF
j_call: TRBJ1-3
clone_size: -
cdr3_length: 17
v_call: TRBV27
d_call: TRBD1

cdr3_nt: TGTGCCAGCAGAGCTCTCACAAGGGCAGGGGTAGAGACCCAGTACTTC
cdr3_aa: CASRALTRAGVETQYF
j_call: TRBJ2-5
clone_size: -
cdr3_length: 16
v_call: TRBV2
d_call: -

cdr3_nt: TGCAGCGTTGAAGTGGGCGATGGCTACACCTTC
cdr3_aa: CSVEVGDGYTF
j_call: TRBJ1-2
clone_size: -
cdr3_length: 11
v_call: TRBV29-1
d_call: -

cdr3_nt: TGTGCCAGCAGCTTATCACAGGGGGCGGACGAAAAACTGTTTTTT
cdr3_aa: CASSLSQGADEKLFF
j_call: TRBJ1-4
clone_size: few
cdr3_length: 15
v_call: TRBV11-1
d_call: TRBD1

cdr3_nt: TGTGCCAGCTCGGCTACAGGGGGGCGTCAGCCCCAGCATTTT
cdr3_aa: CASSATGGRQPQHF
j_call: TRBJ1-5
clone_size: -
cdr3_length: 14
v_call: TRBV18
d_call: TRBD1

cdr3_nt: TGTGCCAGCAGTCCATCAGGGGGCGCGGAGACCCAGTACTTC
cdr3_aa: CASSPSGGAETQYF
j_call: TRBJ2-5
clone_size: -
cdr3_length: 14
v_call: TRBV27
d_call: TRBD1

cdr3_nt: TGTGCCAGCAGTGACTACCAGGGCAGAACCGGGGAGCTGTTTTTT
cdr3_aa: CASSDYQGRTGELFF
j_call: TRBJ2-2
clone_size: -
cdr3_length: 15
v_call: TRBV6-4
d_call: -

cdr3_nt: TGTGCCAGCAGCGAACTAGCGGGGGGAGACGAGCAGTTCTTC
cdr3_aa: CASSELAGGDEQFF
j_call: TRBJ2-1
clone_size: -
cdr3_length: 14
v_call: TRBV3-1/TRBV3-2
d_call: TRBD2

cdr3_nt: TGTGCCAGCAGTTCCGGGAGCTCTGGAAACACCATATATTTT
cdr3_aa: CASSSGSSGNTIYF
j_call: TRBJ1-3
clone_size: -
cdr3_length: 14
v_call: TRBV28
d_call: -

cdr3_nt: TGTGCCAGCAGCCCCCGGACAGGGAGGAATGAGCAGTTCTTC
cdr3_aa: CASSPRTGRNEQFF
j_call: TRBJ2-1
clone_size: once
cdr3_length: 14
v_call: TRBV13
d_call: TRBD1

cdr3_nt: TGTGCCAGTAGTATCCCCCAGGAGAACACTGAAGCTTTCTTT
cdr3_aa: CASSIPQENTEAFF
j_call: TRBJ1-1
clone_size: -
cdr3_length: 14
v_call: TRBV19
d_call: -

cdr3_nt: TGTGCCAGCAGTGAAGGGGGCTTCAATCAGCCCCAGCATTTT
cdr3_aa: CASSEGGFNQPQHF
j_call: TRBJ1-5
clone_size: -
cdr3_length: 14
v_call: TRBV6-1
d_call: -

cdr3_nt: TGTGCCAGCAGTCGGGATATGAACACTGAAGCTTTCTTT
cdr3_aa: CASSRDMNTEAFF
j_call: TRBJ1-1
clone_size: -
cdr3_length: 13
v_call: TRBV5-5
d_call: -

cdr3_nt: TGTGCCAGCAGTTTTCCGGGACAAAGCCATGGCTACACCTTC
cdr3_aa: CASSFPGQSHGYTF
j_call: TRBJ1-2
clone_size: -
cdr3_length: 14
v_call: TRBV28
d_call: -